This T cell receptor beta chain comes out of a study of blood T cell repertoires in COVID-19. Donors in Cohort 3 counted as recovered after two negative PCRs, clearance, or symptom resolution. Profiling relied on immunoSEQ multiplex PCR, and the TCRdb table lists in-frame clones only, not all of them. The sample consists of around 180,000 clones, under 85% of them appearing once. Germline lookup yields CDR1 KGHSH and CDR2 LQKENI. This CDR3 is 16 amino acids long. V was clipped by 2 bases and J by 0 bases, with 13 bases between them. The sequencing sample was made of PBMCs or T cells enriched from blood (not recorded which). This sequence joins TRBV18 and TRBJ1-2; unclear D gene. The clonotype originates from a man in his forties or fifties who had recovered from COVID-19. The CDR3 bases are TGTGCCAGCTCACCATCAGCGCAGAGCACTAACTATGGCTACACCTTC. Translating gives CASSPSAQSTNYGYTF.